Below, 8 T cell receptor beta chains from the same sample are listed, as sequenced in a study of beta chain features in type 1 diabetes. Study-wide results and limits: Shortening of TCRB CDR3s, moderate but significant, appeared in all four CD4+ subsets of Type 1 diabetes patients.

Expressed TCRB transcripts were sequenced because the isolated RNA had all been reverse transcribed beforehand. Only in-frame clones appear in the TCRdb table, and some are missing; sequencing was by immunoSEQ multiplex PCR. The sample carries approximately 280,000 clones, 14% to 15% recorded once. The antigens for these receptors are not known. The sequencing input was naive CD4+ T cells from blood. The receptor source for this set is a young man with type 1 diabetes.

This clone was counted only a few times. This chain connects TRBV18 to TRBJ2-1, with D perhaps TRBD1 (5 bases). The V and J ends lost 0 bases and 3 bases respectively, with 9 bases between them. The CDR3 totals 15 residues. Per germline, CDR1 KGHSH and CDR2 LQKENI. The CDR3 loop reads CASSPPPGNYNEQFF. CDR3 bases: TGTGCCAGCTCACCACCACCAGGGAACTACAATGAGCAGTTCTTC.

The chain links TRBV7-9 to TRBJ1-2, with 8 bases identical to TRBD1. Trimming took 2 bases from V and 2 from J; bases not matched to a gene: 7. This CDR3 spans 16 amino acids. Germline values: CDR1 SEHNR, CDR2 FQNEAQ (reference sequence). The CDR3, as DNA: TGTGCCAGCAGCTTAACAGGGGGAGGTTCAAACTATGGCTACACCTTC. It yields the protein CASSLTGGGSNYGYTF.

V gene TRBV5-1 combines with J gene TRBJ1-1; 7 bases fit TRBD1. V gave up 1 base and J gave up 0 bases; unmatched junction bases: 6. The CDR3 extends over 16 amino acids. The V gene's germline CDR1 is SGHRS and CDR2 YFSETQ. The CDR3 DNA is TGCGCCAGCAGCTTGATAGGGACAGCCATGAACACTGAAGCTTTCTTT. Translation gives CASSLIGTAMNTEAFF.

This clone was recorded a few times. This chain links TRBV21-1 with TRBJ2-5; the table's D call, TRBD1, has no DNA check behind it. TRBV21-1 is described as a pseudogene. CDR3 length: 12 residues. The CDR3 loop is CARDRVVETQYF. CDR3 nucleotides: TGTGCCAGGGACAGGGTGGTGGAGACCCAGTACTTC.

This sequence joins TRBV30 and TRBJ2-7; possibly TRBD2 for D (5 bases). V was trimmed by 0 bases and J by 2 bases, leaving 20 bases between them. Germline V gives CDR1 GTSNPN, CDR2 SVGIG (reference sequence). This CDR3 spans 17 amino acids. The CDR3: CAWSVSRVFIGAYEQYF. The CDR3 nucleotides are TGTGCCTGGAGTGTAAGTCGAGTTTTCATCGGGGCCTACGAGCAGTACTTC. Combining the CDR3 with reference TRBV30 and TRBJ2-7 gives the whole variable domain SQTIHQWPATLVQPVGSPLSLECTVEGTSNPNLYWYRQAAGRGLQLLFYSVGIGQISSEVPQNLSASRPQDRQFILSSKKLLLSDSGFYLCAWSVSRVFIGAYEQYFGPGTRLTVT.

This clone was observed a handful of times. The chain is built from TRBV30 and TRBJ2-2; 9 bases map to TRBD1. J was trimmed by 2 bases and V by 4 bases; bases with no gene match: 5. The CDR3 has 15 amino acids. Germline V gene data show CDR1 as GTSNPN and CDR2 as SVGIG (reference sequence). CDR3 residues: CAWMTGQGNTGELFF. In DNA, the CDR3 is TGTGCCTGGATGACGGGACAGGGTAACACCGGGGAGCTGTTTTTT.

A few counts support this clone. This chain connects TRBV30 to TRBJ1-3, with D hard to call. The CDR3 spans 11 residues. CDR1 and CDR2 (germline): GTSNPN, SVGIG (reference sequence). V lost 4 bases and J 3 bases, leaving 4 bases between the germline ends. The CDR3 loop is CAWKHGNTIYF. As DNA, the CDR3 is TGTGCCTGGAAGCATGGAAACACCATATATTTT. The full variable domain, rest sourced from reference TRBV30 and TRBJ1-3, is SQTIHQWPATLVQPVGSPLSLECTVEGTSNPNLYWYRQAAGRGLQLLFYSVGIGQISSEVPQNLSASRPQDRQFILSSKKLLLSDSGFYLCAWKHGNTIYFGEGSWLTVV.

This clone appeared a few times. This sequence joins TRBV5-1 and TRBJ2-3, with TRBD2 as a possible D gene (7 bases). The CDR3 runs 14 residues. Per germline, CDR1 SGHRS and CDR2 YFSETQ. The V end lost 5 bases, the J end lost 4 bases, and 14 bases lay between the germline ends. In DNA, the CDR3 is TGCGCCAGCAGAGGCGGGGGCGAGGCAGATACGCAGTATTTT. Protein: CASRGGGEADTQYF.